A selection of T cell receptor beta chains follows, all from one sample in a study of T and B cells in COVID-19 patients. One entry per CDR3 protein results from TCRdb running MiXCR on the multiplex PCR reads. The sample lists about 27,000 distinct CDR3 sequences; around a third were seen once. Sequencing input: blood. These receptor sequences come from a human donor who had recovered from COVID-19. The CDR3 runs from the conserved cysteine through the conserved F or W. The D gene is left open where the match is weak. Expanded clones are given a class, and other clones once, few, many or no size at all.

-,TRBV5-6,TRBJ1-2,-,TGTGCCAGCAGCTTGGGGCAGTATGGCTACACCTTC,CASSLGQYGYTF
TRBD1,TRBV28,TRBJ2-7,-,TGTGCCAGCAGGTGGGGACAGGGCCCCTACGAGCAGTACTTC,CASRWGQGPYEQYF
TRBD2,TRBV6-5,TRBJ2-3,-,TGTGCCAGCAGTCCTAGCGGGGGGCCGGGGACAGATACGCAGTATTTT,CASSPSGGPGTDTQYF
-,TRBV19,TRBJ1-5,many,TGTGCCAGTAGCTTAGGGAGCAATCAGCCCCAGCATTTT,CASSLGSNQPQHF
-,TRBV19,TRBJ1-5,many,TGTGCCAGTAGTATAGTCGGAGGAGAGGTAGGCAATCAGCCCCAGCATTTT,CASSIVGGEVGNQPQHF
-,TRBV6-2/TRBV6-3,TRBJ2-5,few,TGTGCCAGCAGCCTCGTCAGAGGGTCGGGCGAGACCCAGTACTTC,CASSLVRGSGETQYF
TRBD1,TRBV6-5,TRBJ1-5,-,TGTGCCAGCAGTTACACTCCGGGACAGGGGACCTATAGCAATCAGCCCCAGCATTTT,CASSYTPGQGTYSNQPQHF
TRBD2,TRBV27,TRBJ2-5,-,TGTGCCAGCAGTGCCCTAGCGGGTCTCCAAGAGACCCAGTACTTC,CASSALAGLQETQYF
-,TRBV5-4,TRBJ2-2,-,TGTGCCAGCAGCTTACGATCGGGCACCGGGGAGCTGTTTTTT,CASSLRSGTGELFF
-,TRBV6-4,TRBJ2-7,-,TGTGCCAGTATGCCGAGTAGTCCCTTACCCCTTCAAATCCTAATGGGAATTGACGAGCAGTACTTC,CASMPSSPLPLQILMGIDEQYF
-,TRBV27,TRBJ2-7,-,TGTGCCAGCAGTTTACTCGGGGACCAGCGTCTCTACGAGCAGTACTTC,CASSLLGDQRLYEQYF
-,TRBV20-1,TRBJ2-5,few,TGCAGTGCTAGCGGACGGTCTCAAGAGACCCAGTACTTC,CSASGRSQETQYF
TRBD1,TRBV7-6,TRBJ2-7,few,TGTGCCAGCAGCCCGGACAGGGGATACGAGCAGTACTTC,CASSPDRGYEQYF
TRBD2,TRBV7-2,TRBJ2-5,-,TGTGCCAGCAGCTTAGGGACTAGCTTCGAGACCCAGTACTTC,CASSLGTSFETQYF
TRBD2,TRBV13,TRBJ2-3,few,TGTGCCAGCAGCGCGGGACTAGCGGGGTCCACAGATACGCAGTATTTT,CASSAGLAGSTDTQYF
TRBD2,TRBV6-9,TRBJ2-1,-,TGTGCCAGCAATCGAGCGGGACTAGCGGGGGGGTCCTACAATGAGCAGTTCTTC,CASNRAGLAGGSYNEQFF
-,TRBV10-3,TRBJ2-5,-,TGTGCCATCAGTGCACAGCAAGAGACCCAGTACTTC,CAISAQQETQYF
-,TRBV6-2/TRBV6-3,TRBJ2-5,-,TGTGCCAGCAGTTACGTAGAGACCCAGTACTTC,CASSYVETQYF
-,TRBV13,TRBJ2-3,-,TGTGCCAGCAGTTCAAGACCCACGAGGCCAGATACGCAGTATTTT,CASSSRPTRPDTQYF
TRBD1,TRBV6-1,TRBJ1-1,-,TGTGCCAGCAGTCTGACAGGGGGGTGGAACACTGAAGCTTTCTTT,CASSLTGGWNTEAFF
TRBD1,TRBV6-5,TRBJ2-5,medium-sized,TGTGCCAGCAGTCCCCCAGGACAGGGGACCCAGTACTTC,CASSPPGQGTQYF
-,TRBV19,TRBJ1-2,few,TGTGCCAGTAATTTGGGGGCGGGCGGCTACACCTTC,CASNLGAGGYTF
-,TRBV18,TRBJ2-7,few,TGTGCCAGCTCACCGGTTTATCGCGACCGAAGGGTCTACGAGCAGTACTTC,CASSPVYRDRRVYEQYF
-,TRBV6-1,TRBJ2-1,few,TGTGCCAGCAGTGAAAGGGCGGGGCGACCCTACAATGAGCAGTTCTTC,CASSERAGRPYNEQFF
TRBD2,TRBV5-4,TRBJ2-7,many,TGTGCCAGCAGCTTGGGCCGCGAACTAGCGGGGACCTCCTACGAGCAGTACTTC,CASSLGRELAGTSYEQYF
-,TRBV27,TRBJ2-2,large,TGTGCCAGTCACAGGGCTAACGGGGAGCTGTTTTTT,CASHRANGELFF
-,TRBV15,TRBJ2-6,-,TGTGCCACCAGCAGAGGGGCTGGGGCCAACGTCCTGACTTTC,CATSRGAGANVLTF
TRBD1,TRBV5-6,TRBJ2-7,few,TGTGCCAGCAGCTCAGGACAGGCTTACTCCTACGAGCAGTACTTC,CASSSGQAYSYEQYF
-,TRBV6-2/TRBV6-3,TRBJ1-5,-,TGTGCCAGCAGTTACTCGACGGGGAGGGAACAGCCCCAGCATTTT,CASSYSTGREQPQHF
TRBD1,TRBV7-9,TRBJ2-2,-,TGTGCCAGCCCGAGCCTTACGGGGCAGGGGGCAACCGGGGAGCTGTTTTTT,CASPSLTGQGATGELFF
-,TRBV20-1,TRBJ2-1,-,TGCAGTGCTAGAAGGCGGGAACGCAGTCGCGAGCAGTTCTTC,CSARRRERSREQFF
TRBD2,TRBV7-2,TRBJ2-1,few,TGTGCCAGCAGCTTAGTGGGGGGGGGGAGTGAGCAGTTCTTC,CASSLVGGGSEQFF
-,TRBV19,TRBJ2-7,-,TGTGCCAGTAGTCCCGGGACAACCTACGAGCAGTACTTC,CASSPGTTYEQYF
TRBD1,TRBV5-6,TRBJ2-1,-,TGTGCCAGCAGCTTGGCGGACAGGGGGAACAATGAGCAGTTCTTC,CASSLADRGNNEQFF
-,TRBV12-3/TRBV12-4,TRBJ1-1,few,TGTGCCAGCAGTTTGGTGAACACGAACACTGAAGCTTTCTTT,CASSLVNTNTEAFF
-,TRBV30,TRBJ2-2,-,TGTGCCTGGAGTGTGGGGGGCGCGCCCGGGGAGCTGTTTTTT,CAWSVGGAPGELFF